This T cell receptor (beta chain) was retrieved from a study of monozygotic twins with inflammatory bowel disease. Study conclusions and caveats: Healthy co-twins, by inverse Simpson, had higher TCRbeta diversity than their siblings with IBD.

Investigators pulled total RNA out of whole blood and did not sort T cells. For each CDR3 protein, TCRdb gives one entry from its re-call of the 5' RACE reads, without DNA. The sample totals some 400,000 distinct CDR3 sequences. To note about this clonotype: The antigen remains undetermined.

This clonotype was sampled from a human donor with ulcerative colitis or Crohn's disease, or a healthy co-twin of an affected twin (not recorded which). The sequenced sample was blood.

The CDR3 spells CSVAGQGRGEAFF. V and J are TRBV29-1 and TRBJ1-1; the D call of TRBD1 rests on TCRdb alone, since no DNA is present to check it. The CDR3 length is 13 residues. Germline CDR1 SQVTM, CDR2 ANQGSEA.